One and the same sample provided the 30 T cell receptor beta chains below, sequenced in a study of blood T cell repertoires in COVID-19. Sequencing used immunoSEQ multiplex PCR; TCRdb keeps in-frame clones, though not all of them. The table has around 160,000 clones, roughly 84% seen once; the top ten hold 5.5% to 7.5%. The specimen sequenced was PBMCs or T cells enriched from blood (not recorded which). Source of these receptors: a woman between 45 and 60 years old who had been exposed to COVID-19.

The chain uses TRBV9 and TRBJ1-4; D might be TRBD1 (6 bases). The V end lost 1 base, the J end lost 6 bases, and 16 bases lay between the germline ends. There are 16 residues in the CDR3. CDR1 and CDR2 from the germline V gene are SGDLS and YYNGEE. The CDR3 region has the DNA TGTGCCAGCAGCGTACGAACAGGGCCCGGAGATGAAAAACTGTTTTTT. Translated: CASSVRTGPGDEKLFF.

This clone was observed a single time. The chain employs TRBV6-2 or TRBV6-3 and TRBJ2-1, with TRBD2 identical over 16 bases. The V segment lost 6 bases and the J segment 8 bases; nucleotides outside the gene matches: 4. The CDR3 has 15 amino acids. CDR1 is MNHEY and CDR2 is SVGEGT in the germline V gene. Here the CDR3 reads CASSLGLAGGYEQFF. In nucleotides, the CDR3 is TGTGCCAGCAGCTTGGGACTAGCGGGAGGGTATGAGCAGTTCTTC.

This clone appeared a single time. The rearrangement joins TRBV3-1 (or the pseudogene TRBV3-2) to TRBJ2-7, with D possibly being TRBD2 (7 bases). Trimming took off 4 bases at V and 0 bases at J, with 19 bases between the two ends. There are 17 residues in the CDR3. Germline V CDR1 and CDR2: LGHDT, YNNKEL (reference sequence). In nucleotides, the CDR3 is TGTGCCAGCAGCCCTCTTGATAGGGGGAGGGCCTCCTACGAGCAGTACTTC. Its translation: CASSPLDRGRASYEQYF.

This clone was seen a few times. The chain couples TRBV27 to TRBJ1-5; no definite D call. This CDR3 has 14 residues. Per the germline V gene, CDR1 is MNHEY and CDR2 is SMNVEV (reference sequence). V shed 5 bases and J shed 2 bases, with 10 bases lying between them. CDR3 sequence reads: CASSGHPGNQPQHF. The CDR3 nucleotides read TGTGCCAGCAGTGGTCATCCGGGCAATCAGCCCCAGCATTTT.

The chain uses TRBV5-4 and TRBJ1-2; D possibly corresponds to TRBD1 (6 bases). The CDR3 runs 13 residues. Germline assignment: CDR1 SGHNT and CDR2 YYREEE (reference sequence). Deletions cut 4 bases from V and 3 bases from J, with 10 bases between. The CDR3 nucleotides read TGTGCCAGCAGCACCCCAGGGGACTATGGCTACACCTTC. This codes for CASSTPGDYGYTF.

The chain combines TRBV4-3 with TRBJ2-1, with 11 bases identical to TRBD1. The CDR3 runs to 15 residues. V shed 5 bases and J 3 bases; nucleotides not matched to a gene: 3. CDR1 is LGHNA and CDR2 is YSLEER in the germline V gene. CDR3 nucleotide sequence: TGCGCCAGCAGCACGGGACAGGGGGGCTACAATGAGCAGTTCTTC. Translated, it gives CASSTGQGGYNEQFF.

This CDR3 is CASSAGQGVGNQPQHF. The CDR3 bases are TGTGCCAGCAGTGCCGGGCAGGGGGTAGGGAATCAGCCCCAGCATTTT. The rearrangement links TRBV6-1 to TRBJ1-5, with 7 bases lining up with TRBD1. The CDR3 loop spans 16 amino acids. J gave up 4 bases and V 4 bases, and 10 bases lay outside the gene matches. Germline loops: CDR1 MNHNS, CDR2 SASEGT.

As DNA, the CDR3 is TGTGCCAGCAGCCTCAACTTTAATTCACCCCTCCACTTT. Translated, it gives CASSLNFNSPLHF. The chain joins TRBV11-3 to TRBJ1-6; D is uncertain. V shed 5 bases and J shed 6 bases, with 8 bases lying between them. This CDR3 has 13 residues. Per germline, CDR1 SGHNT and CDR2 YENEEA.

The V gene is TRBV18, the J gene TRBJ2-1, with TRBD1 matching over 8 bases. Trimming at V came to 0 bases and at J to 0 bases, leaving 10 bases not matched to a gene. The CDR3 extends over 19 amino acids. Germline V gives CDR1 KGHSH, CDR2 LQKENI. CDR3 sequence reads: CASSPPRPGQAFSYNEQFF. The CDR3 region has the DNA TGTGCCAGCTCACCACCTAGGCCGGGACAGGCCTTCTCCTACAATGAGCAGTTCTTC.

The V call is TRBV18, the J call TRBJ2-2; weak D call: TRBD1 (5 bases). The CDR3 is 15 residues long. V gave up 6 bases and J gave up 5 bases, with 16 bases separating them. Germline V gene lookup returns CDR1 KGHSH and CDR2 LQKENI. The CDR3 sequence: CASSSKGVHTGELFF. In nucleotides, the CDR3 is TGTGCCAGCTCGTCAAAAGGGGTGCATACCGGGGAGCTGTTTTTT. The whole variable domain, remainder taken from reference TRBV18 and TRBJ2-2, is NAGVMQNPRHLVRRRGQEARLRCSPMKGHSHVYWYRQLPEEGLKFMVYLQKENIIDESGMPKERFSAEFPKEGPSILRIQQVVRGDSAAYFCASSSKGVHTGELFFGEGSRLTVL.

This clone was seen a single time. The chain links TRBV5-4 to TRBJ2-1; TRBD1 agrees at 8 bases. After removal of 1 base from V and 4 bases from J, the junction contained 7 bases not matched to a gene. The germline V gene has CDR1 SGHNT and CDR2 YYREEE (reference sequence). The length of the CDR3 is 16 residues. The CDR3 DNA is TGTGCCAGCAGCTTGCCCCCGCAGGGGGCTTACAATGAGCAGTTCTTC. Its protein product is CASSLPPQGAYNEQFF.

The chain employs TRBV27 and TRBJ2-1; D is undetermined. The V end lost 5 bases, the J end lost 2 bases, and 13 bases lay between the germline ends. The CDR3 runs 15 residues. Germline CDR1 is MNHEY and CDR2 is SMNVEV (reference sequence). DNA of the CDR3: TGTGCCAGCAGTCCACCTACAGTGGCCTACAATGAGCAGTTCTTC. This gives the protein CASSPPTVAYNEQFF.

The chain carries TRBV9 and TRBJ1-1; unclear D gene. The V end was cut by 4 bases, the J end by 1 base, with 11 bases between. The CDR3 runs to 14 residues. Germline CDR1 and CDR2: SGDLS and YYNGEE. DNA for the CDR3: TGTGCCAGCAGCCCCCGCCCGAGGAACACTGAAGCTTTCTTT. Its protein is CASSPRPRNTEAFF.

This clone was counted a single time. The chain recombines TRBV7-2 with TRBJ2-7; TRBD1 aligns across 7 bases. The CDR3 extends over 13 amino acids. Unmatched junction bases numbered 3, after V lost 4 bases and J lost 3 bases. Germline V gives CDR1 SGHTA, CDR2 FQGNSA. CDR3 amino acids: CASSSWDSYEQYF. DNA of the CDR3: TGTGCCAGCAGCTCCTGGGACAGCTACGAGCAGTACTTC.

The chain links TRBV7-6 to TRBJ1-5, with 8 bases identical to TRBD1. V lost 5 bases, J lost 5 bases, and 8 bases stayed unmatched. Germline V gene sequence: CDR1 SGHVS, CDR2 FNYEAQ. The CDR3 has 15 amino acids. The CDR3 nucleotides read TGTGCCAGCAGCCCACGGACAGGGATCGATCAGCCCCAGCATTTT. Encoded protein: CASSPRTGIDQPQHF.

The V call is TRBV4-1, the J call TRBJ1-6; no firm D call. Looked up from germline, CDR1 is MGHRA and CDR2 is YSYEKL. V lost 1 base and J lost 12, with 10 bases in between. CDR3 length: 13 amino acids. The CDR3 here is CASSQAARGPLHF. CDR3 bases: TGCGCCAGCAGCCAAGCGGCGCGGGGACCCCTCCACTTT.

V usage is TRBV7-6 and J usage is TRBJ2-5; unclear D gene. The CDR3 length is 11 residues. Per germline, CDR1 SGHVS and CDR2 FNYEAQ. Trimming cost V 5 bases and J 5 bases, with 6 bases left between them. The CDR3 is CASSPAETQYF. CDR3 in DNA: TGTGCCAGCAGCCCAGCGGAGACCCAGTACTTC. Complete variable domain (other parts from reference TRBV7-6 and TRBJ2-5): GAGVSQSPRYKVTKRGQDVALRCDPISGHVSLYWYRQALGQGPEFLTYFNYEAQQDKSGLPNDRFSAERPEGSISTLTIQRTEQRDSAMYRCASSPAETQYFGPGTRLLVL.

This clone was detected once. This chain connects TRBV2 to TRBJ1-4, with 7 bases matching TRBD1. V shed 7 bases, J shed 1 base, and the junction held 9 bases outside the gene matches. The length of the CDR3 is 16 residues. Looked up from germline, CDR1 is SNHLY and CDR2 is FYNNEI. CDR3 in DNA: TGTGCCAGCATCCAACGGGCAGGGGGAACTAATGAAAAACTGTTTTTT. It is translated as CASIQRAGGTNEKLFF.

The genes are TRBV27 and TRBJ1-6; 9 bases are a match to TRBD1. This CDR3 has 15 residues. V dropped 4 bases and J dropped 13; count of bases not matched to a gene: 11. Germline CDR1 is MNHEY and CDR2 is SMNVEV (reference sequence). CDR3 in DNA: TGTGCCAGCAGTTGGTGGACCAAGGGGACAGGGCCCCTCCACTTT. It encodes CASSWWTKGTGPLHF.

In this sample, this clone turned up once. The chain is built from TRBV9 and TRBJ1-2; D not certain. The germline V and J ends were trimmed by 4 bases and 8 bases, with 9 bases remaining between them. The CDR3 runs to 11 residues. CDR1 is SGDLS, CDR2 YYNGEE, per germline. The CDR3 sequence: CASSLEGGYTF. In nucleotides, the CDR3 is TGTGCCAGCAGCCTCGAGGGAGGCTACACCTTC.

This clone has more than one count but fewer than ten. The CDR3: CAWSQTGGNTIYF. Written as DNA, the CDR3 is TGTGCCTGGAGTCAAACAGGTGGAAACACCATATATTTT. This chain connects TRBV30 to TRBJ1-3, with D possibly matching TRBD1 (5 bases). Germline CDR1 is GTSNPN and CDR2 is SVGIG (reference sequence). CDR3 size: 13 residues. With 2 bases removed from V and 3 bases from J, the gap between germline ends came to 8 bases.

V and J are TRBV15 and TRBJ2-7; TRBD1 is a possible D gene (5 bases). CDR3 length: 12 amino acids. The germline V gene encodes CDR1 LNHNV and CDR2 YYDKDF (reference sequence). The V end lost 5 bases, the J end lost 3 bases, and 8 bases lay between the germline ends. Here the CDR3 reads CATSGQGYEQYF. The CDR3 bases are TGTGCCACCAGCGGGCAGGGCTACGAGCAGTACTTC.

The CDR3, as DNA: TGTGCCGCCCAGGACCCCAGGGACTATGGCTACACCTTC. It translates to CAAQDPRDYGYTF. This rearrangement joins TRBV10-3 to TRBJ1-2; D is perhaps TRBD1 (5 bases). From germline, CDR1 is ENHRY and CDR2 SYGVKD. The CDR3 extends over 13 amino acids. Trimming cost V 11 bases and J 3 bases, with 16 bases left between them.

V and J are TRBV7-9 and TRBJ2-3; possibly TRBD2 for D (7 bases). This CDR3 is built from 16 residues. Germline V lookup: CDR1 SEHNR, CDR2 FQNEAQ (reference sequence). Deletions cut 5 bases from V and 2 bases from J, with 17 bases between. The CDR3 protein is CASSGKGGPYTDTQYF. Written as DNA, the CDR3 is TGTGCCAGCAGCGGCAAGGGGGGGCCCTACACAGATACGCAGTATTTT.

The chain recombines TRBV7-6 with TRBJ2-7, with D possibly matching TRBD1 (6 bases). Germline CDR1 is SGHVS and CDR2 is FNYEAQ. CDR3 length equals 16 residues. V lost 5 bases to trimming and J lost 3 bases, with 20 bases between them. The CDR3 DNA reads TGTGCCAGCAGCCGCCGGGACACCACCCCATTCTACGAGCAGTACTTC. This codes for CASSRRDTTPFYEQYF.

This sequence joins TRBV11-3 and TRBJ2-1; 9 bases fit TRBD2. Trimming cost V 0 bases and J 12 bases; bases outside gene matches: 3. The CDR3 has 13 residues. Germline CDR1 SGHNT, CDR2 YENEEA. Here the CDR3 DNA reads TGTGCCAGCAGCTTAGACTTTAGCGGGGGGCAGTTCTTC. Its protein is CASSLDFSGGQFF.

CDR3 protein: CASGLAGTGLNEKLFF. CDR3 in DNA: TGTGCTAGTGGTTTGGCTGGGACAGGGTTAAATGAAAAACTGTTTTTT. V is TRBV12-5 and J is TRBJ1-4, with 9 bases lining up with TRBD1. From germline, CDR1 is LGHNT and CDR2 FRNRAP. CDR3 length equals 16 residues. The V segment lost 1 base and the J segment 5 bases; nucleotides outside the gene matches: 5.

Only a few counts were recorded for this clone. This chain uses TRBV27 with TRBJ2-7; possible D gene TRBD2, 6 bases. CDR3 length: 13 residues. The germline gives CDR1 MNHEY, CDR2 SMNVEV (reference sequence). V was cut by 0 bases and J by 7 bases, with 10 bases left in between. The CDR3 is CASSLSPLAEQYF. In DNA form, the CDR3 reads TGTGCCAGCAGTTTATCCCCACTAGCTGAGCAGTACTTC.

This clone has just one count. The chain recombines TRBV7-2 with TRBJ2-2, with TRBD1 as a possible D gene (5 bases). Germline assignment: CDR1 SGHTA and CDR2 FQGNSA. The CDR3 has 15 residues. Trimming took off 1 base at V and 3 bases at J, with 9 bases between the two ends. CDR3 coding DNA: TGTGCCAGCAGCTTAGGGGGCGCGGACACCGGGGAGCTGTTTTTT. It specifies CASSLGGADTGELFF.

The chain is built from TRBV7-3 and TRBJ1-1; D not certain. CDR3 length: 16 amino acids. Per germline, CDR1 SGHTA and CDR2 FQGTGA. V was trimmed by 8 bases and J by 1 base, leaving 20 bases between them. This CDR3 reads CASGGHSFEGNTEAFF. The CDR3 DNA follows: TGTGCCAGCGGAGGCCACTCCTTCGAGGGGAACACTGAAGCTTTCTTT.